This TCR beta chain was sequenced for a study of siplizumab effects on memory and regulatory T cells. The V segment lost 7 bases and the J segment 5 bases; nucleotides outside the gene matches: 5. The CDR3 spans 14 residues. Germline V gene data show CDR1 as SNHLY and CDR2 as FYNNEI. Assays covered roughly 9.8 x 10^4 TCR templates per sample. Generated by immunoSEQ multiplex PCR, the TCRdb table keeps only in-frame clones and is missing some. The profile shows 100,000 or so clones, about nine tenths of them singletons. This receptor was obtained from a human donor in good health. Some clones in this sample may be carry-over from other donors' samples. Sequencing was performed on CD4+ T cells sorted from blood. This chain links TRBV2 with TRBJ1-4; TRBD1 aligns across 9 bases. CDR3 sequence (DNA): TGTGCCAGCAATTCGGACAGGGGAAATGAAAAACTGTTTTTT. It codes for CASNSDRGNEKLFF.